This T cell receptor beta chain comes out of a study of T-cell reconstitution after alpha-beta-depleted transplantation in children. The library targeted TCRbeta and was prepared with unique molecular identifiers. MiXCR was run by TCRdb on the PCR reads, yielding one entry per CDR3 protein. The table lists some 530,000 distinct CDR3 sequences, 9.5% to 15% of them singletons. The sequence was collected from a human donor who donated a stem cell graft to a child with combined immunodeficiency. Sequenced material: PBMCs from the stem cell graft donor, taken from the stem cell graft.

CDR3 protein: CSARDPKGLAVQETQYF. The CDR3 DNA reads as TGCAGTGCTAGAGATCCCAAGGGTCTAGCGGTACAAGAGACCCAGTACTTC. The J gene is TRBJ2-5, the V gene TRBV20-1, with TRBD2 identical over 7 bases. CDR1 and CDR2 (germline): DFQATT, SNEGSKA (reference sequence). This CDR3 has 17 amino acids. The junction had 12 bases not matched to a gene; V was cut back by 0 bases and J by 2 bases.